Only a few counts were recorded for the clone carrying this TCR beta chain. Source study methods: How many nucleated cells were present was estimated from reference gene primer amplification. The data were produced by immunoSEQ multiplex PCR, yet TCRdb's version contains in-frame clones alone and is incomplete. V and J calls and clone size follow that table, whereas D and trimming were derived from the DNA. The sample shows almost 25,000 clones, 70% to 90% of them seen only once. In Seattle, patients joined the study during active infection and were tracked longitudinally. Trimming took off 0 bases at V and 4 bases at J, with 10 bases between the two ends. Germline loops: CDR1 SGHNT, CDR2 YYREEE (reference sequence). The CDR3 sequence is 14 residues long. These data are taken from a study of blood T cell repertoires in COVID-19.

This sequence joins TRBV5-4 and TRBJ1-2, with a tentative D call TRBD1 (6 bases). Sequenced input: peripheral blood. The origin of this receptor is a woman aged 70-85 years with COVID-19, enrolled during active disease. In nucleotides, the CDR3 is TGTGCCAGCAGCTTGGGGGGGCTAAGCTATGGCTACACCTTC. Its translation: CASSLGGLSYGYTF.